These T cell receptor beta chains were read from a single sample in a study of CD8 T cells in Susac syndrome. From the immunoSEQ multiplex PCR reads, TCRdb called clonotypes with MiXCR, one entry per CDR3 protein. Among about 150,000 distinct CDR3 sequences, approximately 94% were seen once, and the ten largest hold more than 0.2%. Input material: CD8+ T cells from PBMCs. The receptors shown here come from a human donor with multiple sclerosis. Each CDR3 is given without its conserved first and last residue. Rows give clone size only sometimes, using once, few, many, or a class for an expanded clone.

>TRBV13|-
ASSSDRNTEAF
>TRBV20-1|-
SPGLAGQDTQY
>TRBV10-2|-
ASRDRGANEKLF
>TRBV2|-
ASRGSEQY
>TRBV30|-
AWRVFRGTEAF
>TRBV9|-
ASSPQGLAYTDTQY
>TRBV6-6|-
GTGHSGNTIY
>TRBV25-1|-
ASNDPGQGGRTDTQY
>TRBV30|-
AWNGATEAF
>TRBV7-9|-
AGAGTGGTSGEQY
>TRBV4-1|-
ASSRSTGGAGYEQY
>TRBV30|-
AWSGFKGPAAEAF
>TRBV9|-
ASSVDGTNEQF
>TRBV12-3/TRBV12-4|-
ASSPSPGGETQY
>TRBV2|-
ASSEITSGAYGYT
>TRBV3-1|-
ASSQEQPYEQY
>TRBV27|-
ASRVGGTEAF
>TRBV28|-
ASSSGELTNYGYT
>TRBV25-1|-
ASSGDRSSQETQY
>TRBV9|-
ASAGLAGGRTGPDTQY
>TRBV6-5|-
ASSYREGPYGYT
>TRBV7-9|-
ASSLGQRGYT
>TRBV15|-
ATSSDLPRGDNEQF
>TRBV28|-
ASSLGVGGPYEQY
>TRBV30|-
AWSVQSHWREKGEAF
>TRBV15|-
ATSSRAGS
>TRBV7-6|few
ASSLGGPPYNEQF
>TRBV14|-
ASSQVATSALTDTQY
>TRBV19|-
ASSIIGNSPLH
>TRBV9|-
ASSVVGGGELF
>TRBV13|-
ASSSGGVAPYEQY
>TRBV9|-
ASSATSLGRETQY
>TRBV23-1|-
ARGLSGVRGGYT
>TRBV13|-
ASSIQRQGPRDEQY
>TRBV4-1|-
ASSQHGGTEAF
>TRBV20-1|-
SAHRRGVSSYEQY
>TRBV6-4|once
ASSGSGGADEQF
>TRBV2|-
ASSEVVLVRRDGYT
>TRBV29-1|-
SVEGEGGITEAF
>TRBV27|-
ASSGRGNGYT
>TRBV7-6|-
ASSAPSSGGNQETLY
>TRBV3-1|-
ASSQFGRTSPADTQY
>TRBV20-1|-
SARDRRGRYTGELF
>TRBV18|-
ASSPPRGVEDKNIQY
>TRBV20-1|-
SARVPHSTDTQY
>TRBV20-1|-
SARDRKLTGASYEQY
>TRBV12-3/TRBV12-4|-
ASSLGLSGEAF
>TRBV7-2|once
ASSLGKSYNEQF
>TRBV30|-
AWGDAGSTDTQY
>TRBV15|-
ATSSHTEAF
>TRBV27|-
ASAHPYNEQF
>TRBV5-6|once
ASSHRVRYTGELF
>TRBV15|-
ATSRLTGDEQF
>TRBV7-2|once
ASSLGKKPEQY